This T cell receptor (beta chain) came from a study of blood T cells in healthy people across ages (dated by TCRdb to 2014 to 2015). Broadly, across the study: In model experiments, template switching captured roughly one uniquely barcoded TCR beta cDNA molecule for every two T cells. To avoid experimental bias, donors of different ages were distributed randomly across sequencing lanes. The study analyzed two additional independent replicas of 1 million unique cDNA reads from the same blood draw for two donors, one aged 18 to 30 and one aged 80 or older. Age-related changes in TCR beta repertoire diversity were measured in the study by deep sequencing normalized with unique cDNA molecular identifiers. Donors were grouped into four age groups: young (average roughly 17 years), middle-aged (approximately 41), aged (approximately 58) and long-lived (82).

Libraries were built with 5' RACE. Instrument on record: Illumina HiSeq 2500. The second PCR ran for roughly 6 to 11 cycles and used a J-beta primer mix along with a sample-barcoded 5' primer. A template-switch 5' adaptor carrying 12 random nucleotides introduced a unique molecular identifier onto each TCR beta cDNA molecule. Each sample yielded at least 3 million CDR3-containing paired-end reads. All of the RNA was converted into first-strand cDNA using the Mint cDNA synthesis kit, with a TRBC-specific oligonucleotide serving as the primer. After uracil-DNA glycosylase treatment, a first 18-cycle PCR used universal primers M1SS and BC2_uni_R on all cDNA. As for the original processing: For normalization, 1 million high-quality reads were randomly selected from each sample, with every read carrying a distinct molecular identifier. Reads with shared molecular identifiers were discarded instead of being binned into consensus sequences. MiTCR, with a Q25 quality threshold and the strictest error-elimination algorithm, was used for CDR3 identification, clonotype clustering and error correction. A nonparametric unseen species model with Euler transformation was used to estimate a lower bound on total TCR beta diversity. TCRdb redid the processing of the public reads, applying fastp at Q25 and MiXCR, and retained in-frame beta chains. When rows share a CDR3 protein, they turn into one entry using the most common DNA and genes. These V and J calls originate from TCRdb's pipeline instead of the authors' own analysis. The sample table shows approximately 800,000 distinct CDR3 sequences, and approximately 53% are seen once. Jointly, the top ten make up roughly 24% of the sample.

Overall study outcomes, separate from this receptor: Because profiling used bulk unsorted PBMCs, naive and antigen-experienced compartments could not be compared conclusively. As age increased, observed TCR beta diversity per million T cells dropped in a roughly linear way, and a significant reduction was already evident by age 40. A strong correlation was found between observed TCR beta diversity and the percentage of naive T cells measured by flow cytometry. The long-lived group showed more naive CD4+ T cells, fewer expanded clones and increased TCR diversity than the aged group, suggesting age selection. Estimates of total diversity from one million sequenced T cells were regarded as lower bounds and underestimates. Donor CMV infection status was unknown, potentially confounding age-related changes in expanded clonotypes.

From the cysteine through the phenylalanine, the CDR3 covers 17 amino acids. The retained sequence is limited to the CDR3, 51 bases, with the frame set at the first base. Clipping removes 4 bases from V and 0 bases from J, with 9 as the unmatched junction base count. According to the germline V gene, CDR1 reads SGHRS and CDR2 reads YFSETQ. As for this clonotype: The clone's antigen remains unknown. No per-base quality is available; no much larger clone lies one base away.

The 39 donors, aged about 6 to 90 years, were systemically healthy Caucasian individuals from Russia. Each donor gave around 9.8 milliliters of peripheral blood, collected into EDTA-treated Vacutainer tubes. Ficoll-Paque density-gradient centrifugation was used to isolate PBMCs, with at least 7 million per sample. Total RNA, at least 6 micrograms per sample, was extracted from PBMCs with Trizol reagent. The percentages of naive CD45RAhigh/CD27high T cells were determined by flow cytometry on a PBMC aliquot from every donor. The sequenced sample consisted of blood. The clonotype was recovered from a man aged 40-49 years in good health. Recombination linked TRBV5-1 to TRBJ2-1; TRBD1 matches 8 bases in the middle. Here the CDR3 is given as CASSQGAGGSSYNEQFF. The DNA sequence is given as TGCGCCAGCAGCCAGGGGGCAGGCGGTAGCTCCTACAATGAGCAGTTCTTC.